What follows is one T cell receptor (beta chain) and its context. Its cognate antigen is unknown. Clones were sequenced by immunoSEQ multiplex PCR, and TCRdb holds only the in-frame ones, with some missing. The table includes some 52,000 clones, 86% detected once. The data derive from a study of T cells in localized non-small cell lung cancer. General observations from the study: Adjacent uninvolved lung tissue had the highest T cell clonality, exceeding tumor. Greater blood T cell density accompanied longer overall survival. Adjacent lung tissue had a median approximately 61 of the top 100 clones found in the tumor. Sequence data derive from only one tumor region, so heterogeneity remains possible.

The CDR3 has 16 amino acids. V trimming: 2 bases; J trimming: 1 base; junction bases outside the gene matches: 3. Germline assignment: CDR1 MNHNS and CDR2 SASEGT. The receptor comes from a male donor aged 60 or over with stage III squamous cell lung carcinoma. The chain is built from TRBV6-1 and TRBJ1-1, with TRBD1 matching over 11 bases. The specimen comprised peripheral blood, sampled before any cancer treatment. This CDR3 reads CASSERTGGRNTEAFF. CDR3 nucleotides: TGTGCCAGCAGTGAAAGGACAGGGGGCAGGAACACTGAAGCTTTCTTT.